Only a few counts were recorded for the clone carrying this T cell receptor beta chain. Its antigen is not identified. One end of the junction varies from germline; a read error may be responsible. This entry belongs to a study of vaccination and CD4 T cells after COVID-19. Across the study: Post-vaccine sampling followed dose two by a median about 72 days (range 14 to 241).

Germline V gene sequence: CDR1 GTSNPN, CDR2 SVGIG (reference sequence). The CDR3 has 11 residues. The treatment: approximately 10-day PBMC culture with coronavirus spike peptide pools or control peptides (ViraFEST assay). Over 1.5 million PBMCs went into each well for culture with 8.5 to 10 IU/ml IL-2 and around 9.6 ug/ml peptide pools. The Oncomine TCR Beta short-read assay sequenced DNA from cultured CD4+ T cells. TCRdb processed the PCR reads anew with MiXCR; each CDR3 protein has one entry. In the table there are some 12,000 distinct CDR3 sequences, 20% of which are singletons. The clonotype was recovered from a human donor who received a COVID-19 vaccine. This chain joins TRBV30 and TRBJ1-2, with D perhaps matching TRBD1 (5 bases). Sequencing was performed on CD4+ T cells from blood, cultured in vitro, taken before SARS-CoV-2 vaccination. The CDR3 loop is CAWGTVYDYTF. CDR3 in DNA: TGTGCCTGGGGGACGGTTTATGACTACACCTTC.